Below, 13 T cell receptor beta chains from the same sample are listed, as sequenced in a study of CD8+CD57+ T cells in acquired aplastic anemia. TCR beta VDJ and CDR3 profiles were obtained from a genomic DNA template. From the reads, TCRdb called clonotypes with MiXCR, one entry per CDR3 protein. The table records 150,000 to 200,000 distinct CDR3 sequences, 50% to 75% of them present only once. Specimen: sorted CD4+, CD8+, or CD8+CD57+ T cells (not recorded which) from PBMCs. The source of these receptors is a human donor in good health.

In DNA form, the CDR3 reads TGTGCCAGCAGCTCCATAGCGGGAGGGGGCGAGCAGTACTTC. Amino acid sequence: CASSSIAGGGEQYF. The chain is built from TRBV7-2 and TRBJ2-7, with TRBD2 matching over 11 bases. The CDR3 is made up of 14 amino acids. V shed 4 bases, J shed 6 bases, and the junction held 5 bases outside the gene matches. CDR1 is SGHTA and CDR2 is FQGNSA in the germline V gene.

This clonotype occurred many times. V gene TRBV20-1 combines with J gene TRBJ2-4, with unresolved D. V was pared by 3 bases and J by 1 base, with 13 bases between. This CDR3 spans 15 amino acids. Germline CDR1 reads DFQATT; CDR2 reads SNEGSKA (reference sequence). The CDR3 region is CSASSGWTAKNIQYF. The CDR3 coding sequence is TGCAGTGCTAGTTCGGGCTGGACGGCCAAAAACATTCAGTACTTC.

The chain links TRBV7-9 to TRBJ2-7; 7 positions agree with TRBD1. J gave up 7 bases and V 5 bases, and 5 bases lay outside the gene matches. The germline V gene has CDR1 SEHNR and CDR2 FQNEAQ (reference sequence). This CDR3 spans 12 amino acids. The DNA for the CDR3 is TGTGCCAGCAGCCGACAGGGTTGGGAGCAGTACTTC. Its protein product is CASSRQGWEQYF.

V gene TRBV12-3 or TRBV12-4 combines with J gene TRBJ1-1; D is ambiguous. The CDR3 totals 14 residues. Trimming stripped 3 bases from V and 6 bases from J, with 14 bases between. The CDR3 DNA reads TGTGCCAGCAGTTTGGTCGCGGGCAGTCCTGAAGCTTTCTTT. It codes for CASSLVAGSPEAFF.

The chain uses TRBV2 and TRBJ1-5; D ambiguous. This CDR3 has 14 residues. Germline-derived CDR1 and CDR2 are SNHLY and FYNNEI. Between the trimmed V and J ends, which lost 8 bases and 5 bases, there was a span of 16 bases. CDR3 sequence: CASGSDWTHQPQHF. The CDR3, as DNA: TGTGCCAGCGGTTCAGACTGGACGCATCAGCCCCAGCATTTT.

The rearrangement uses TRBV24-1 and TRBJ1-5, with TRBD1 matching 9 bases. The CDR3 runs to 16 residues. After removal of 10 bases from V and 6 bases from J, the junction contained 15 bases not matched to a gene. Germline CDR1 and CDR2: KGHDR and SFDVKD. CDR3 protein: CATNYRGTGTSQPQHF. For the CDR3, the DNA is TGTGCCACAAATTATCGGGGGACAGGGACATCTCAGCCCCAGCATTTT.

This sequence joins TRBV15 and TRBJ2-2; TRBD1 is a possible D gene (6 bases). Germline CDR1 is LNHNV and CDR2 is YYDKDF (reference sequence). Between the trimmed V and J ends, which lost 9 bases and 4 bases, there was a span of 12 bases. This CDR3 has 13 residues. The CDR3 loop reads CATGTDSTGELFF. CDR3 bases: TGTGCCACGGGGACGGACAGCACCGGGGAGCTGTTTTTT.

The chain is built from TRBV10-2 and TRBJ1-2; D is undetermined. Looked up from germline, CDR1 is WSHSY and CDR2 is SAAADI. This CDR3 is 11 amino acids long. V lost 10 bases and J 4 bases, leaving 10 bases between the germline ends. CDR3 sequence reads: CAIEASYGYTF. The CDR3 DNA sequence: TGCGCCATAGAGGCATCCTATGGCTACACCTTC.

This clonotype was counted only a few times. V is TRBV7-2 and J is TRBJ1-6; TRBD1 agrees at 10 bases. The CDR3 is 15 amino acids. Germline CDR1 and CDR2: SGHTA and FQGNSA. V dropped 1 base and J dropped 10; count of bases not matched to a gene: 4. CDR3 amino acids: CASSLVWDRGSPLHF. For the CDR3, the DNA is TGTGCCAGCAGCTTAGTGTGGGACAGGGGCTCACCCCTCCACTTT.

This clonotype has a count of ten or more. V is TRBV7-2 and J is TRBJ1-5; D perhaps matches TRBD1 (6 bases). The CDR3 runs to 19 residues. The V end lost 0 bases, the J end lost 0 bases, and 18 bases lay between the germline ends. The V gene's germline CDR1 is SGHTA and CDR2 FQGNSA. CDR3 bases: TGTGCCAGCAGCTTAGCGACCAGGGGTCTACTTTTTAGCAATCAGCCCCAGCATTTT. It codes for CASSLATRGLLFSNQPQHF.

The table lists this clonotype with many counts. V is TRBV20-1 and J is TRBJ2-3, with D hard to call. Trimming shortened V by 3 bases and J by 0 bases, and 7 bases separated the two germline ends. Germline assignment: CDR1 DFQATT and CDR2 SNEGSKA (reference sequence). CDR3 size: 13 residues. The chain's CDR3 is CSASSVSTDTQYF. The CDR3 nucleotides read TGCAGTGCTAGTTCAGTAAGCACAGATACGCAGTATTTT.

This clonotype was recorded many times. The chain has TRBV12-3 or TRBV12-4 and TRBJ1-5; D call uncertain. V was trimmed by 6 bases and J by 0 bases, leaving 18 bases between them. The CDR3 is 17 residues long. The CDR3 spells CASSPPGASDSNQPQHF. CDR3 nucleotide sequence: TGTGCCAGCAGCCCTCCCGGCGCCAGCGATAGCAATCAGCCCCAGCATTTT.

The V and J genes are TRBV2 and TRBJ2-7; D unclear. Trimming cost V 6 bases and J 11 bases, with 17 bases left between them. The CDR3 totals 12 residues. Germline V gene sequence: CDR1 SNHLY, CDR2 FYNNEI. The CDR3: CASRRLIHREYF. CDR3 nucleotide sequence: TGTGCCAGCAGGAGACTCATTCATCGAGAGTACTTC.